This TCR beta chain stems from a study of T cell responses to AZD1222 COVID-19 vaccine. Points on this clone: Its target is not known.

Clones were read by immunoSEQ multiplex PCR, and TCRdb kept only the in-frame ones, dropping some. The sample lists over 150,000 clones, more than 85% occurring once. Study-level findings and limits: Nearly half of spike-specific TCRs reportedly target variant regions that are unmutated in the B.1.351 and B.1.1.7 variants. Baseline seropositivity occurred in only 5 to 7 AZD1222 recipients.

This sequence was found in an adult who received the AZD1222 COVID-19 vaccine. The source material was peripheral blood, sampled 28 days after the second AZD1222 dose.

The CDR3 DNA reads as TGTGCCGCCCGGGACAGGGGCGAAGCTTTCTTT. Amino acids: CAARDRGEAFF. The V gene is TRBV6-5, the J gene TRBJ1-1; 10 bases map to TRBD1. Trimming took 11 bases from V and 8 from J; bases not matched to a gene: 5. The CDR3 consists of 11 residues. Germline CDR1 reads MNHEY; CDR2 reads SVGAGI.